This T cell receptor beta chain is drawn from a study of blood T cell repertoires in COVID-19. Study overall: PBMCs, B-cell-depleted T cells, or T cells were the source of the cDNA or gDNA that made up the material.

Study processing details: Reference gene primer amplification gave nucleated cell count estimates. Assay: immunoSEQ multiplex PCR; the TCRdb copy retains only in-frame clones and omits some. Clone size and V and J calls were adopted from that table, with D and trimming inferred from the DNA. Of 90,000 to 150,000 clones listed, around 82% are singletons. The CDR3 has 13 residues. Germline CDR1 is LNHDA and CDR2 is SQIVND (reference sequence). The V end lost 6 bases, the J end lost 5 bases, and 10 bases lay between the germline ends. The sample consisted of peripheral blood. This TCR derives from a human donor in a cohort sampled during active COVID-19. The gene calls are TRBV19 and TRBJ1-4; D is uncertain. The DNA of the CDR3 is TGTGCCAGTAGCCCTCAGATAAATGAAAAACTGTTTTTT. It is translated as CASSPQINEKLFF.